The source of this T cell receptor beta chain is a study of PD-L1 blockade in urothelial cancer. Study context: There were a median of about 150,000 T cells in blood samples.

This CDR3 is built from 16 residues. V dropped 3 bases and J dropped 4; count of bases not matched to a gene: 6. Looked up from germline, CDR1 is SGHAT and CDR2 is FQNNGV. Repertoires were generated with immunoSEQ multiplex PCR, while TCRdb's copy carries only in-frame clones and drops some. The sample has about 110,000 clones; approximately 85% are singletons. The chain carries TRBV11-2 and TRBJ2-2; 9 bases match TRBD1. The source is a man in his fifties with urothelial cancer. Sequencing was performed on PBMCs, taken around atezolizumab (anti-PD-L1) treatment. Here the CDR3 DNA reads TGTGCCAGCAGCTTGGCCGGGACAGGGACCACCGGGGAGCTGTTTTTT. It yields the protein CASSLAGTGTTGELFF.